The rows below give T cell receptor beta chains drawn from one sample of a study of Ad26.COV2.S vaccination and SARS-CoV-2 variants. Assay used: immunoSEQ multiplex PCR; TCRdb lists only in-frame clones, some missing. The sample records roughly 300,000 clones, approximately 86% being singletons. The specimen comprised peripheral blood, sampled in a trial of Ad26.COV2.S vaccine versus placebo. These receptors all stem from a person between 18 and 65 years old who received the Ad26.COV2.S COVID-19 vaccine or a placebo. CDR3s include the opening cysteine and the closing phenylalanine or tryptophan. Fields, in order: CDR3 length, V gene, J gene, CDR3 protein.

13	TRBV10-3	TRBJ1-1	CATTTGAVTEAFF
11	TRBV29-1	TRBJ2-5	CSVAQKETQYF
15	TRBV28	TRBJ2-1	CASSLTGTQNNEQFF
19	TRBV10-1	TRBJ2-1	CASSETELSGRVSYNEQFF
14	TRBV27	TRBJ1-1	CASSSWDRLLEAFF
13	TRBV14	TRBJ2-2	CASRPTTTGELFF
17	TRBV24-1	TRBJ2-3	CATSDLGRGVVGDTQYF
14	TRBV10-2	TRBJ2-3	CASRTSGGTDTQYF
16	TRBV24-1	TRBJ2-3	CATSDSTAVRTDTQYF
15	TRBV28	TRBJ2-4	CASSLLGGPRNIQYF
14	TRBV6-2/TRBV6-3	TRBJ2-1	CASSYGLSYNEQFF
14	TRBV4-3	TRBJ2-1	CASSRAGANNEQFF
15	TRBV7-3	TRBJ1-4	CASSQGVGRNEKLFF
16	TRBV5-5	TRBJ2-3	CASSLEGQGGADTQYF
14	TRBV10-3	TRBJ1-6	CAIRDREQNSPLHF
14	TRBV18	TRBJ2-5	CASSPFGTEETQYF
17	TRBV28	TRBJ1-1	CASSLWSGGEMNTEAFF
17	TRBV20-1	TRBJ2-2	CSASSHGTSENTGELFF
15	TRBV7-2	TRBJ1-1	CASSVTGTWDTEAFF
15	TRBV28	TRBJ2-4	CASSLRTGGSDIQYF
14	TRBV28	TRBJ1-6	CASIANGGDSPLHF
14	TRBV27	TRBJ1-1	CASSGTGQDTEAFF
15	TRBV21-1	TRBJ2-3	CASSKNHASTDTQYF
12	TRBV30	TRBJ2-7	CAWNALNYEQYF
14	TRBV6-5	TRBJ1-4	CATKPWGTNEKLFF
15	TRBV21-1	TRBJ2-5	CASSKGILPGGTQYF
14	TRBV27	TRBJ1-1	CASSISREHTEAFF
15	TRBV3-1/TRBV3-2	TRBJ2-3	CASSPGHRSTDTQYF
15	TRBV5-1	TRBJ1-4	CASRSDLGTNEKLFF
16	TRBV10-3	TRBJ2-1	CAISGFPGQVGNEQFF
17	TRBV7-3	TRBJ2-6	CASSLQGYPSGANVLTF
18	TRBV4-2	TRBJ2-7	CASSQDWDVAGVPYEQYF
14	TRBV13	TRBJ1-5	CASSLGEGNQPQHF
16	TRBV28	TRBJ1-4	CASSSGTANGHEKLFF
14	TRBV7-2	TRBJ2-7	CASSSRWAVDEQYF
13	TRBV27	TRBJ2-3	CASSWVSTDTQYF
15	TRBV4-3	TRBJ1-2	CASSQDEKLWDGYTF
12	TRBV5-6	TRBJ2-7	CASSLAVGEQYF
14	TRBV18	TRBJ2-7	CASSPGRPSYEQYF
16	TRBV28	TRBJ1-4	CASSLAGTSTNEKLFF